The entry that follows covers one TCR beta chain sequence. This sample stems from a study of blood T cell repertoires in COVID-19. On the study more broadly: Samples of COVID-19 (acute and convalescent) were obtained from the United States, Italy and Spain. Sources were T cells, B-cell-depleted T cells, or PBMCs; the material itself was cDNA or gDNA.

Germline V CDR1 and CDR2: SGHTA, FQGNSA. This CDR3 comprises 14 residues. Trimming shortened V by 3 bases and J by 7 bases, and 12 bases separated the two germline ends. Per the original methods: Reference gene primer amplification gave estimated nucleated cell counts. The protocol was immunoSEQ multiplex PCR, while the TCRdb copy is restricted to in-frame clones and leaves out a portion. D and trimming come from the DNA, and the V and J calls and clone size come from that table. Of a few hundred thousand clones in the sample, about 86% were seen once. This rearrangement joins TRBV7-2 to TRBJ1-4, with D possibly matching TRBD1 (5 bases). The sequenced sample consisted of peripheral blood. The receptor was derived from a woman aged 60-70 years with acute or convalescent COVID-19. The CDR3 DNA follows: TGTGCCAGCAGCTTGGGGCTCCAGGGTGAAAAACTGTTTTTT. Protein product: CASSLGLQGEKLFF.